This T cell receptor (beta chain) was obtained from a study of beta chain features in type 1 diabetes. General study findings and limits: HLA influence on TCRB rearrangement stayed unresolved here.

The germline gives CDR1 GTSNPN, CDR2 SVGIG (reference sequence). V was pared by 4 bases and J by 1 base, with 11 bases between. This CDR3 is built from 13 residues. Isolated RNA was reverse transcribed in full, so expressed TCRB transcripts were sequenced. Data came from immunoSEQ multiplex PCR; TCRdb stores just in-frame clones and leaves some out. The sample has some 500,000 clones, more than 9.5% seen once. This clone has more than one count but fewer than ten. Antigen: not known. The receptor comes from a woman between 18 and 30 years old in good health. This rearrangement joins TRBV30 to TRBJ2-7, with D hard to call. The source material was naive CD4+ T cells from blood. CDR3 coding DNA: TGTGCCTGGAACCAACGAGGTTCCTACGAGCAGTACTTC. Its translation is CAWNQRGSYEQYF.